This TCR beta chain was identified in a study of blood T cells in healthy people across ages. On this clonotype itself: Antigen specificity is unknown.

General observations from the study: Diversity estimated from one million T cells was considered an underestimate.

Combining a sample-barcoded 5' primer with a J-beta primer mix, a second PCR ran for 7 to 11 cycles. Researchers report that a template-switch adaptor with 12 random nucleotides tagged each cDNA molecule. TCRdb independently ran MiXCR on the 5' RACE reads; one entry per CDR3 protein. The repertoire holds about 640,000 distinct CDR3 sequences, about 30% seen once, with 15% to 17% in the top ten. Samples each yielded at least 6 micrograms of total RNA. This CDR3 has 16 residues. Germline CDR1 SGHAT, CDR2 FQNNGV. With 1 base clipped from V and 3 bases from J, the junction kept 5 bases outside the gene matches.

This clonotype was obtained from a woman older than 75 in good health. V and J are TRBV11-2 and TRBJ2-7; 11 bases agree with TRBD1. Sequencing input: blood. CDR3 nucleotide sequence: TGTGCCAGCAGCTTAGTTAGGACAGGGGGCGGCTACGAGCAGTACTTC. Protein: CASSLVRTGGGYEQYF.